The 20 T cell receptor beta chains below all came from one sample that was sequenced in a study of blood T cell repertoires in COVID-19. TCRdb's table, derived via immunoSEQ multiplex PCR, lists solely in-frame clones and lacks some. Of about 99,000 clones listed, around 90% are singletons. Sequencing input: peripheral blood. Receptors were obtained from a woman in her sixties with acute or convalescent COVID-19.

The rearrangement links TRBV3-1 (or the pseudogene TRBV3-2) to TRBJ1-4, with D hard to call. Trimming left V 3 bases short and J 4 bases short, with 9 bases between. Germline V CDR1 and CDR2: LGHDT, YNNKEL (reference sequence). The CDR3 consists of 14 residues. As DNA, the CDR3 is TGTGCCAGCAGCCATCGGGGAGGTAATGAAAAACTGTTTTTT. Amino acids: CASSHRGGNEKLFF.

V usage is TRBV11-2 and J usage is TRBJ2-3; 8 bases agree with TRBD1. CDR3 length: 15 residues. V gave up 0 bases and J gave up 4 bases; unmatched junction bases: 3. Per the germline V gene, CDR1 is SGHAT and CDR2 is FQNNGV. DNA of the CDR3: TGTGCCAGCAGCTTAGAACAGGGGGGAGCAGATACGCAGTATTTT. Protein: CASSLEQGGADTQYF.

This clone was seen only a few times. The V gene is TRBV2, the J gene TRBJ1-1; 7 positions match TRBD1. V trimming: 7 bases; J trimming: 4 bases; junction bases outside the gene matches: 12. CDR3 size: 15 residues. CDR1 is SNHLY, CDR2 FYNNEI, per germline. CDR3 sequence reads: CASTYQGGAVTEAFF. The CDR3 region has the DNA TGTGCCAGCACCTATCAGGGGGGCGCGGTCACTGAAGCTTTCTTT.

This clone was seen more than once but under ten times. The genes are TRBV4-2 and TRBJ2-7; TRBD1 is a possible D gene (5 bases). Trimming pared 0 bases from V and 4 bases from J, leaving 13 bases between. CDR1 is LGHNA and CDR2 is YNFKEQ in the germline V gene. This CDR3 is built from 15 residues. The CDR3 nucleotides are TGTGCCAGCAGCCAAGATATTGGACAAGAATACGAGCAGTACGTC. Amino acids: CASSQDIGQEYEQYV.

CDR3 sequence (DNA): TGTGCCAGCCGGCCCCGGCGGGACACCATATATTTT. Amino acids: CASRPRRDTIYF. The V and J genes are TRBV28 and TRBJ1-3; no firm D call. In germline, CDR1 is MDHEN, CDR2 SYDVKM. V shed 8 bases and J shed 8 bases, with 13 bases lying between them. This CDR3 comprises 12 residues.

J is TRBJ2-2 and V is TRBV7-8, with a weak D call TRBD2 (5 bases). Germline values: CDR1 SGHVS, CDR2 FQNEAQ. The CDR3 contains 14 residues. The ends were cut back, 6 bases at V and 6 bases at J, with 14 bases in the middle. For the CDR3, the DNA is TGTGCCAGCAGGAAACCTAGCAGTTCCGGGGAGCTGTTTTTT. Residues: CASRKPSSSGELFF.

The genes are TRBV30 and TRBJ2-7; 7 bases map to TRBD2. This CDR3 has 13 residues. Germline lookup yields CDR1 GTSNPN and CDR2 SVGIG (reference sequence). The ends lost 4 bases at V and 3 bases at J; junction bases unmatched: 6. CDR3 nucleotide sequence: TGTGCCTGGAAGGGGAGGGTCCACTACGAGCAGTACTTC. This codes for CAWKGRVHYEQYF.

The chain joins TRBV7-3 to TRBJ2-1; TRBD2 might be the D (6 bases). Trimming cost V 2 bases and J 8 bases, with 16 bases left between them. CDR1 SGHTA and CDR2 FQGTGA come from the germline V gene. This CDR3 region has 15 residues. CDR3: CASSLRASESYEQFF. As DNA, the CDR3 is TGTGCCAGCAGCTTACGGGCTAGCGAGAGTTATGAGCAGTTCTTC.

The chain has TRBV24-1 and TRBJ2-1, with 9 bases identical to TRBD2. J was trimmed by 7 bases and V by 6 bases; bases with no gene match: 6. The germline V gene encodes CDR1 KGHDR and CDR2 SFDVKD. The CDR3 covers 14 residues. The CDR3 is CATSSASGVNEQFF. CDR3 nucleotide sequence: TGTGCCACCAGTTCTGCTAGCGGGGTAAATGAGCAGTTCTTC.

V usage is TRBV28 and J usage is TRBJ1-2; 7 nucleotides agree with TRBD1. The J segment lost 2 bases and the V segment lost 6 bases, leaving 6 bases of the junction unmatched. The CDR3 sequence is 14 residues long. Germline V gives CDR1 MDHEN, CDR2 SYDVKM. DNA of the CDR3: TGTGCCAGCAGCCAGGGACAGCCAAACTATGGCTACACCTTC. This codes for CASSQGQPNYGYTF.

The V and J genes are TRBV15 and TRBJ2-3; TRBD1 agrees at 11 bases. The CDR3 has 14 residues. Trimming cost V 8 bases and J 1 base; bases outside gene matches: 2. Germline CDR1 LNHNV, CDR2 YYDKDF (reference sequence). CDR3: CATAGQGGTDTQYF. The CDR3 DNA is TGTGCCACCGCGGGACAGGGGGGCACAGATACGCAGTATTTT. The variable domain in full, completed from reference TRBV15 and TRBJ2-3, reads DAMVIQNPRYQVTQFGKPVTLSCSQTLNHNVMYWYQQKSSQAPKLLFHYYDKDFNNEADTPDNFQSRRPNTSFCFLDIRSPGLGDTAMYLCATAGQGGTDTQYFGPGTRLTVL.

The chain joins TRBV6-2 or TRBV6-3 to TRBJ2-7, with TRBD2 identical over 10 bases. J gave up 2 bases and V 0 bases, and 10 bases lay outside the gene matches. The CDR3 is made up of 18 amino acids. Germline CDR1 MNHEY, CDR2 SVGEGT. This CDR3 is CASSYSWLAGAGAYEQYF. CDR3 in DNA: TGTGCCAGCAGTTACTCGTGGCTAGCGGGAGCGGGAGCCTACGAGCAGTACTTC.

The V gene is TRBV25-1, the J gene TRBJ2-5; 7 nucleotides align to TRBD1. CDR3 length equals 14 residues. The V and J ends lost 1 base and 3 bases, in that order; junction bases with no gene match: 2. Germline values: CDR1 MGHDK, CDR2 SYGVNS. CDR3 amino acids: CASSEWGQKETQYF. In DNA, the CDR3 is TGTGCCAGCAGTGAATGGGGACAGAAAGAGACCCAGTACTTC.

Concerning this clone itself: Other DNA sequences of this sample code for an identical CDR3. The chain joins TRBV7-9 to TRBJ2-7; 14 bases are a match to TRBD2. This CDR3 comprises 15 residues. Looked up from germline, CDR1 is SEHNR and CDR2 is FQNEAQ (reference sequence). The V gene end was trimmed by 3 bases and the J gene end by 5 bases; junction bases not matched to a gene: 3. The CDR3 bases are TGTGCCAGCAGCTTGGGACTAGCGGGAGAAGACGAGCAGTACTTC. As protein: CASSLGLAGEDEQYF.

This chain connects TRBV10-3 to TRBJ1-2; 11 nucleotides align to TRBD1. Trimming cost V 4 bases and J 7 bases; bases outside gene matches: 8. The CDR3 runs to 15 residues. The germline V gene has CDR1 ENHRY and CDR2 SYGVKD. This CDR3 is CAISGRTGGSFGYTF. DNA for the CDR3: TGTGCCATCAGTGGGCGGACAGGGGGCAGTTTTGGCTACACCTTC.

This clone was detected only a few times. This sequence joins TRBV11-3 and TRBJ2-2; TRBD2 matches 9 bases. CDR1 and CDR2 (germline): SGHNT, YENEEA. The CDR3 is made up of 14 amino acids. With V trimmed by 2 bases and J by 6 bases, 1 base remained unmatched. The CDR3 region is CASSLLAGSGELFF. The CDR3 nucleotides are TGTGCCAGCAGCTTACTAGCGGGATCCGGGGAGCTGTTTTTT.

The rearrangement links TRBV6-5 to TRBJ1-3; no clear D. V lost 0 bases and J lost 4, with 13 bases in between. The CDR3 spans 16 residues. CDR1 and CDR2 (germline): MNHEY, SVGAGI. In nucleotides, the CDR3 is TGTGCCAGCAGTTACTCCCCCTCTAGAGCAGGAAACACCATATATTTT. Translated, it gives CASSYSPSRAGNTIYF.

V gene TRBV29-1 combines with J gene TRBJ1-2; D possibly corresponds to TRBD1 (5 bases). V was cut by 6 bases and J by 8 bases, with 19 bases left in between. From germline, CDR1 is SQVTM and CDR2 ANQGSEA. The CDR3 runs 13 residues. CDR3 sequence (DNA): TGCAGCGTATCCGGGACCCCGGCGGGGGGCTACACCTTC. Its protein is CSVSGTPAGGYTF.

The chain links TRBV5-6 to TRBJ1-2; TRBD1 might be the D (5 bases). Germline V gene data show CDR1 as SGHDT and CDR2 as YYEEEE. Trimming removed 9 bases at V and 4 bases at J, with 19 bases between. CDR3 length: 14 residues. CDR3: CATTSGGGGYGYTF. The CDR3 DNA follows: TGTGCCACTACCTCGGGGGGAGGTGGCTATGGCTACACCTTC.

The chain recombines TRBV11-2 with TRBJ2-1; 8 positions agree with TRBD2. The V segment lost 5 bases and the J segment 5 bases; nucleotides outside the gene matches: 11. In germline, CDR1 is SGHAT, CDR2 FQNNGV. CDR3 size: 16 residues. CDR3 sequence (DNA): TGTGCCAGCAGCCCGTGGGTTAGCGGGATTCACAATGAGCAGTTCTTC. This sequence encodes CASSPWVSGIHNEQFF.